These 32 T cell receptor beta chains share one sample of origin, sequenced in a study of spatial heterogeneity in lung cancer. The time point: blood taken at disease recurrence. Whole RNA obtained from tumor, nontumor lung or frozen PBMC underwent sequencing without sorting. TCRdb processed the 5' RACE reads anew with MiXCR; each CDR3 protein has one entry. Among 9,500 to 10,000 distinct CDR3 sequences, under 5% were seen once, and the ten largest hold roughly 20%. Sequences were derived from PBMCs, sampled at recurrence. The receptors derive from a female donor with early-stage non-small cell lung cancer.

This clonotype was counted many times. The size of this beta chain means little, since it is a stray read in a library made for alpha chains. This sequence joins TRBV7-2 and TRBJ2-3; D remains unclear. Trimming left V 5 bases short and J 4 bases short, with 7 bases between. Germline loops: CDR1 SGHTA, CDR2 FQGNSA. The CDR3 is made up of 12 amino acids. In nucleotides, the CDR3 is TGTGCCAGCAGCAGCCAGGCAGATACGCAGTATTTT. Its translation: CASSSQADTQYF.

Relative to its sample, this clonotype is medium-sized. Little can be read into the size of this beta chain, an off-target read in a library designed for alpha chains. The chain carries TRBV20-1 and TRBJ2-7; D may be TRBD2 (7 bases). The V end lost 5 bases, the J end lost 0 bases, and 14 bases lay between the germline ends. The CDR3 is 14 amino acids. The germline V gene encodes CDR1 DFQATT and CDR2 SNEGSKA (reference sequence). The chain's CDR3 is CSAWGGASSYEQYF. The CDR3 DNA follows: TGCAGTGCTTGGGGGGGGGCTTCCTCCTACGAGCAGTACTTC.

At least ten counts were recorded for this clonotype. As an off-target read in a library built for alpha chains, this beta chain has a frequency of little significance. The chain's CDR3 is CSASDPYEQYF. CDR3 DNA sequence: TGCAGTGCTAGCGACCCCTACGAGCAGTACTTC. J is TRBJ2-7 and V is TRBV20-1; D is undetermined. The ends were cut back, 3 bases at V and 2 bases at J, with 5 bases in the middle. This CDR3 has 11 residues. Germline CDR1 DFQATT, CDR2 SNEGSKA (reference sequence).

This clonotype was seen many times. This beta chain came through as a stray read in a library set up for alpha chains, and its size says little. The chain couples TRBV20-1 to TRBJ1-1; no firm D call. Trimming took off 3 bases at V and 4 bases at J, with 6 bases between the two ends. This CDR3 is built from 11 residues. Per the germline V gene, CDR1 is DFQATT and CDR2 is SNEGSKA (reference sequence). CDR3: CSARGSTEAFF. CDR3 DNA: TGCAGTGCTAGGGGCAGCACTGAAGCTTTCTTT.

This clonotype has a handful of counts. This beta chain slipped into a library made for alpha chains as a stray read, so its size is not meaningful. The chain recombines TRBV6-5 with TRBJ1-4, with D possibly matching TRBD1 (6 bases). Trimming pared 2 bases from V and 4 bases from J, leaving 11 bases between. The CDR3 has 15 residues. The germline V gene has CDR1 MNHEY and CDR2 SVGAGI. The DNA for the CDR3 is TGTGCCAGCAGTTACAGCGGGACAAGTAATGAAAAACTGTTTTTT. It yields the protein CASSYSGTSNEKLFF.

This clonotype is judged medium-sized. The library was prepared for alpha chains; this beta chain is a stray read, so its frequency means little. CDR3 sequence (DNA): TGTGCCAGCAGTGATCCGGGAACCACAGATACGCAGTATTTT. It is translated as CASSDPGTTDTQYF. This rearrangement joins TRBV25-1 to TRBJ2-3; D is perhaps TRBD2 (5 bases). Germline CDR1 MGHDK, CDR2 SYGVNS. This CDR3 is built from 14 residues. The V and J ends lost 3 bases and 2 bases respectively, with 9 bases between them.

This clonotype was seen repeatedly, ten times or more. Little can be read into the size of this beta chain, an off-target read in a library designed for alpha chains. V is TRBV7-6 and J is TRBJ1-1; no clear D. The V gene's germline CDR1 is SGHVS and CDR2 FNYEAQ. The V gene lost 2 bases and the J gene lost 7 bases, with 14 bases spanning the gap. There are 14 residues in the CDR3. The DNA of the CDR3 is TGTGCCAGCAGCTTATCAGATGGCCCAGGTGAAGCTTTCTTT. Its translation is CASSLSDGPGEAFF.

As to this clonotype: Found in a library prepared for alpha chains, this beta chain is an off-target read, and its abundance has little meaning. This rearrangement joins TRBV7-6 to TRBJ2-5; D gene uncertain. The CDR3 consists of 13 residues. In germline, CDR1 is SGHVS, CDR2 FNYEAQ. The ends were cut back, 3 bases at V and 2 bases at J, with 7 bases in the middle. As DNA, the CDR3 is TGTGCCAGCAGCTTTACAAGACAAGAGACCCAGTACTTC. Translating it yields CASSFTRQETQYF.

As regards this clonotype: Since the library was made to target alpha chains, this beta chain is a stray read and its abundance is not meaningful. The V gene is TRBV12-5, the J gene TRBJ2-7; D is unresolved. In germline, CDR1 is LGHNT, CDR2 FRNRAP. With 0 bases removed from V and 3 bases from J, the gap between germline ends came to 9 bases. The CDR3 has 14 amino acids. The CDR3 nucleotides are TGTGCTAGTGGTTTGGTTGGAGATTTCTACGAGCAGTACTTC. Translating it yields CASGLVGDFYEQYF. The variable domain in full, with the rest retrieved from reference TRBV12-5 and TRBJ2-7, is DARVTQTPRHKVTEMGQEVTMRCQPILGHNTVFWYRQTMMQGLELLAYFRNRAPLDDSGMPKDRFSAEMPDATLATLKIQPSEPRDSAVYFCASGLVGDFYEQYFGPGTRLTVT.

This clonotype occurred many times. This beta chain turned up in a library designed for alpha chains; as an off-target read, its abundance says little. CDR3 residues: CASSPPPGGTRGNTIYF. The CDR3 nucleotides read TGTGCCAGCAGTCCCCCGCCAGGAGGGACGCGGGGAAACACCATATATTTT. The chain employs TRBV28 and TRBJ1-3, with a possible D match to TRBD1 (5 bases). The length of the CDR3 is 17 residues. Germline values: CDR1 MDHEN, CDR2 SYDVKM. V was trimmed by 5 bases and J by 4 bases, leaving 21 bases between them. Full variable domain (remainder filled in from reference TRBV28 and TRBJ1-3): DVKVTQSSRYLVKRTGEKVFLECVQDMDHENMFWYRQDPGLGLRLIYFSYDVKMKEKGDIPEGYSVSREKKERFSLILESASTNQTSMYLCASSPPPGGTRGNTIYFGEGSWLTVV.

This clonotype was recorded at least ten times. This beta chain is off target for a library built for alpha chains, so its abundance means little. The J gene is TRBJ2-3, the V gene TRBV20-1; the D gene is possibly TRBD2 (5 bases). The ends were cut back, 4 bases at V and 2 bases at J, with 10 bases in the middle. The CDR3 has 13 residues. In germline, CDR1 is DFQATT, CDR2 SNEGSKA (reference sequence). The CDR3 DNA is TGCAGTGCTATCGGGGAGTCCACAGATACGCAGTATTTT. It translates to CSAIGESTDTQYF.

Only a few counts were recorded for this clonotype. This beta chain is off target for a library built for alpha chains, so its abundance means little. This chain joins TRBV7-3 and TRBJ2-2; 9 positions agree with TRBD1. V lost 5 bases and J lost 1; bases outside the gene matches: 5. This CDR3 is 16 amino acids long. The V gene's germline CDR1 is SGHTA and CDR2 FQGTGA. In nucleotides, the CDR3 is TGTGCCAGCAGCCTCACGGGACAGGGGAACACCGGGGAGCTGTTTTTT. Translation: CASSLTGQGNTGELFF. Complete variable domain (other parts from reference TRBV7-3 and TRBJ2-2): GAGVSQTPSNKVTEKGKYVELRCDPISGHTALYWYRQSLGQGPEFLIYFQGTGAADDSGLPNDRFFAVRPEGSVSTLKIQRTERGDSAVYLCASSLTGQGNTGELFFGEGSRLTVL.

This clonotype has ten or more counts. The library was designed around alpha chains, so this beta chain is a stray read whose abundance carries little weight. The V gene is TRBV6-2 or TRBV6-3, the J gene TRBJ1-5, with 9 bases matching TRBD1. This CDR3 has 15 residues. CDR1 and CDR2 from the germline V gene are MNHEY and SVGEGT. With 6 bases clipped from V and 7 bases from J, the junction kept 10 bases outside the gene matches. This CDR3 is CASSPNHRGQQPQHF. The CDR3 region has the DNA TGTGCCAGCAGCCCGAATCACAGGGGGCAGCAGCCCCAGCATTTT.

This clonotype was counted many times. Because the library targeted alpha chains, this beta chain is an off-target read whose size means little. The J gene is TRBJ2-2, the V gene TRBV6-1; no definite D call. Trimming pared 4 bases from V and 4 bases from J, leaving 7 bases between. The CDR3 length is 13 residues. The V gene's germline CDR1 is MNHNS and CDR2 SASEGT. The CDR3 DNA reads TGTGCCAGCAGTGTACACCCCACCGGGGAGCTGTTTTTT. Translation gives CASSVHPTGELFF.

Details on this clonotype: The library was built for alpha chains, so this beta chain is an off-target read and its size means little. The CDR3 DNA is TGTGCCAGCACCGTGACTAGCGGGACCGGGGAGCTGTTTTTT. As protein: CASTVTSGTGELFF. This sequence joins TRBV6-2 or TRBV6-3 and TRBJ2-2; 10 bases fit TRBD2. V was clipped by 7 bases and J by 5 bases; unmatched bases: 4. From germline, CDR1 is MNHEY and CDR2 SVGEGT. The CDR3 spans 14 residues.

This clonotype has a count of ten or more. This beta chain is an unintended read in a library built for alpha chains; its size means little. This chain links TRBV2 with TRBJ1-2; the D is unclear. Trimming took 6 bases from V and 4 from J, leaving 12 bases between them. CDR1 and CDR2 from the germline V gene are SNHLY and FYNNEI. This CDR3 has 13 residues. The CDR3 bases are TGTGCCAGCAGGCCGGATAGGAGCTATGGCTACACCTTC. It specifies CASRPDRSYGYTF.

This clonotype was picked up many times. A library made for alpha chains picked up this beta chain off target, so its size means little. The CDR3, as DNA: TGTGCCAGCCACAAGTTTCAGGGGGACACCGGGGAGCTGTTTTTT. It translates to CASHKFQGDTGELFF. The V call is TRBV6-5, the J call TRBJ2-2; the match to TRBD1 covers 7 bases. This CDR3 contains 15 residues. Germline values: CDR1 MNHEY, CDR2 SVGAGI. Losses at the gene ends were 8 bases for V and 3 bases for J; bases not matched to a gene: 9.

By sample share, this clonotype is large. The library was prepared for alpha chains; this beta chain is a stray read, so its frequency means little. This sequence joins TRBV7-2 and TRBJ2-1; 13 bases agree with TRBD2. CDR3 length: 18 residues. J was trimmed by 8 bases and V by 2 bases; bases with no gene match: 12. Germline V gene sequence: CDR1 SGHTA, CDR2 FQGNSA. CDR3 in amino acids: CASSLYTSGGARWDEQFF. The CDR3 DNA reads TGTGCCAGCAGCTTATATACTAGCGGGGGGGCCCGGTGGGATGAGCAGTTCTTC. The full variable domain, with the rest looked up from reference TRBV7-2 and TRBJ2-1, is GAGVSQSPSNKVTEKGKDVELRCDPISGHTALYWYRQSLGQGLEFLIYFQGNSAPDKSGLPSDRFSAERTGGSVSTLTIQRTQQEDSAVYLCASSLYTSGGARWDEQFFGPGTRLTVL.

This clonotype was detected ten times or more. As an off-target read in a library built for alpha chains, this beta chain has a frequency of little significance. V and J are TRBV5-6 and TRBJ2-1; TRBD1 or TRBD2 may be the D gene (5 bases each). The CDR3 length is 14 residues. Deletions cut 0 bases from V and 5 bases from J, with 9 bases between. Germline V gene data show CDR1 as SGHDT and CDR2 as YYEEEE. The CDR3 DNA reads TGTGCCAGCAGCTTGGCCGGGACGAACAATGAGCAGTTCTTC. Translating it yields CASSLAGTNNEQFF.

This clonotype was seen at least ten times. A library prepared for alpha chains yielded this beta chain as an off-target read; its size is of little meaning. The gene calls are TRBV30 and TRBJ1-2; 10 bases match TRBD1. Germline CDR1 reads GTSNPN; CDR2 reads SVGIG (reference sequence). CDR3 size: 16 residues. With 1 base clipped from V and 2 bases from J, the junction kept 7 bases outside the gene matches. DNA of the CDR3: TGTGCCTGGAGTGCTTTGACAGGGGGCCGGAACTATGGCTACACCTTC. Protein sequence: CAWSALTGGRNYGYTF.

This clonotype was observed many times. This beta chain is a stray sequence in a library constructed for alpha chains; its clone size is not meaningful. The V and J genes are TRBV9 and TRBJ2-3, with D perhaps TRBD1 (5 bases). CDR1 is SGDLS and CDR2 is YYNGEE in the germline V gene. With 3 bases removed from V and 4 bases from J, the gap between germline ends came to 6 bases. The CDR3 length is 12 residues. CDR3 in amino acids: CASSEGSDTQYF. DNA of the CDR3: TGTGCCAGCAGCGAGGGGTCAGATACGCAGTATTTT. Supplemented by reference TRBV9 and TRBJ2-3, the full variable domain reads DSGVTQTPKHLITATGQRVTLRCSPRSGDLSVYWYQQSLDQGLQFLIQYYNGEERAKGNILERFSAQQFPDLHSELNLSSLELGDSALYFCASSEGSDTQYFGPGTRLTVL.

This clonotype has ten or more counts. Being off target in a library aimed at alpha chains, this beta chain has a size of little meaning. This sequence joins TRBV29-1 and TRBJ1-1; D gene uncertain. This CDR3 is built from 12 residues. Germline V gene lookup returns CDR1 SQVTM and CDR2 ANQGSEA. V lost 6 bases and J 4 bases, leaving 12 bases between the germline ends. CDR3 protein: CSVAAEGTEAFF. The CDR3 bases are TGCAGCGTGGCGGCGGAGGGCACTGAAGCTTTCTTT.

This clonotype was picked up many times. This beta chain is an off-target read within a library intended for alpha chains, so its frequency means little. The chain carries TRBV20-1 and TRBJ2-7; a possible D gene is TRBD1 (5 bases). Between the trimmed V and J ends, which lost 6 bases and 4 bases, there was a span of 16 bases. Germline lookup yields CDR1 DFQATT and CDR2 SNEGSKA (reference sequence). This CDR3 has 13 amino acids. CDR3 nucleotides: TGCAGTGCCCCGCCAAGGGGCTCTTACGAGCAGTACTTC. Its translation: CSAPPRGSYEQYF.

This clonotype appeared many times. Since it is a stray read in a library aimed at alpha chains, this beta chain has a size that is not meaningful. V usage is TRBV28 and J usage is TRBJ2-7; D remains ambiguous. Germline V gene data show CDR1 as MDHEN and CDR2 as SYDVKM. The CDR3 is made up of 16 amino acids. The ends were cut back, 2 bases at V and 3 bases at J, with 17 bases in the middle. The CDR3 bases are TGTGCCAGCAGTTTAGCCGTACTGGGCAGCGACTACGAGCAGTACTTC. Translating it yields CASSLAVLGSDYEQYF.

In this sample, this clonotype turned up many times. A much larger clone lies a single base off, so this may be a read error. Within a library made for alpha chains, this beta chain is off target, and its count is uninformative. J is TRBJ2-4 and V is TRBV28; TRBD1 is a possible D gene (6 bases). The CDR3 length is 15 residues. The germline CDR1 and CDR2 sequences are MDHEN and SYDVKM. CDR3 sequence reads: CVSTPSQGAKNIQYF. The CDR3 bases are TGTGTCAGCACTCCATCACAGGGTGCCAAAAACATTCAGTACTTC.

This clonotype was counted ten times or more. Since the library was made to target alpha chains, this beta chain is a stray read and its abundance is not meaningful. The chain carries TRBV7-6 and TRBJ1-1; 11 bases fit TRBD1. Germline V gene sequence: CDR1 SGHVS, CDR2 FNYEAQ. J lost 10 bases, V lost 6 bases, and 1 base had no gene match. CDR3 size: 11 residues. The CDR3 coding sequence is TGTGCCAGCAGAGGGACAGGGGGAGCTTTCTTT. Translation gives CASRGTGGAFF.

This clonotype has ten or more counts. This beta chain lies outside the target of a library built for alpha chains; its clone size means little. V and J are TRBV29-1 and TRBJ2-3, with D perhaps TRBD1 (5 bases). The CDR3 spans 10 residues. V was pared by 7 bases and J by 8 bases, with 10 bases between. Germline V gene lookup returns CDR1 SQVTM and CDR2 ANQGSEA. This CDR3 reads CSGERGTQYF. The CDR3 DNA sequence: TGCAGCGGGGAAAGGGGTACGCAGTATTTT.

This clonotype showed up many times. The size of this beta chain means little, since it is a stray read in a library made for alpha chains. The chain is built from TRBV28 and TRBJ1-5; D remains ambiguous. This CDR3 spans 21 amino acids. Trimming cost V 5 bases and J 0 bases, with 29 bases left between them. CDR1 and CDR2 from the germline V gene are MDHEN and SYDVKM. The DNA of the CDR3 is TGTGCCAGCAGTCAATTTCCCCCCAGGAAGGAAGGTGAGGATAGCAATCAGCCCCAGCATTTT. As protein: CASSQFPPRKEGEDSNQPQHF.

In this sample, this clonotype turned up many times. This beta chain lies outside the target of a library built for alpha chains; its clone size means little. DNA of the CDR3: TGTGCCACCTATAGCGGGGGGGCCGATGAGACCCAGTACTTC. This codes for CATYSGGADETQYF. V gene TRBV6-6 combines with J gene TRBJ2-5; the match to TRBD2 covers 11 bases. Germline-derived CDR1 and CDR2 are MNHNY and SVGAGI (reference sequence). CDR3 size: 14 residues. J lost 5 bases, V lost 10 bases, and 9 bases had no gene match.

This clonotype counts as medium-sized. The size of this beta chain means little, since it is a stray read in a library made for alpha chains. V gene TRBV28 combines with J gene TRBJ2-5; D may be TRBD1 (5 bases). Trimming left V 3 bases short and J 3 bases short, with 8 bases between. The CDR3 loop spans 13 amino acids. Germline values: CDR1 MDHEN, CDR2 SYDVKM. CDR3 DNA: TGTGCCAGCAGTTTTGGGGCAGAAGAGACCCAGTACTTC. It specifies CASSFGAEETQYF.

Of note for this clonotype: Within a library made for alpha chains, this beta chain is off target, and its count is uninformative. The chain recombines TRBV3-1 with TRBJ2-3, with D unclear. The V gene's germline CDR1 is LGHDT and CDR2 YNNKEL (reference sequence). The CDR3 has 12 residues. V lost 1 base and J 5 bases, leaving 4 bases between the germline ends. CDR3 sequence: CASSQVEDTQYF. For the CDR3, the DNA is TGTGCCAGCAGCCAAGTGGAAGATACGCAGTATTTT.

This clonotype is medium-sized by share. With the library built for alpha chains, this beta chain is off target and its frequency is not meaningful. J is TRBJ2-7 and V is TRBV29-1; 8 bases are shared with TRBD1. J gave up 1 base and V 4 bases, and 0 bases lay outside the gene matches. The CDR3 is 12 amino acids. Germline V gives CDR1 SQVTM, CDR2 ANQGSEA. As DNA, the CDR3 is TGCAGCGTTGGACAGGGGTCCTACGAGCAGTACTTC. Its protein product is CSVGQGSYEQYF.